This entry features one TCR beta chain sequence. Its cognate antigen is unknown. Germline is not matched at one junction end, which may reflect a read error. The sample is drawn from a study of neurological immune-mediated disorders. Broader study findings: The study found no CDR3 amino acid sequences shared by expanded clones across subjects, suggesting private repertoires in all groups. The most TCR clonal expansion was seen in HTLV-1-associated myelopathy, and the least was seen in multiple sclerosis, which fell below healthy controls.

The unsorted libraries originated from 2 million PBMCs kept at -80 C. Germline CDR1 is SNHLY and CDR2 is FYNNEI. This CDR3 has 18 residues. The cDNA was synthesized by 5'RACE incorporating 10-nucleotide random UMIs. TCRdb re-derived calls from the 5' RACE reads in MiXCR, one entry per CDR3 protein. The sample lists around 27,000 distinct CDR3 sequences, 15% seen once, with 27% in the top ten. The J gene is TRBJ1-3, the V gene TRBV2; no clear D. Specimen: PBMCs. The TCR comes from a man between 65 and 79 years old in good health. The CDR3 DNA sequence: TGTGACAGCAGTGAAGTAAGGCAGCAAAGACCCTCTGGAAACACCATATATTTT. Translation gives CDSSEVRQQRPSGNTIYF.